This TCR beta chain was sequenced in a study of cytomegalovirus exposure and HLA in healthy donors. A multiplex PCR was run with 60 Vbeta primers and 13 Jbeta primers. Here immunoSEQ multiplex PCR was the method, and the copy in TCRdb shows in-frame clones only, minus some. The table lists 95,000 to 110,000 clones, around 82% of them singletons, with 1.5% to 2% in the top ten. Regarding the study as a whole: Excluded were some V segments that proved indistinguishable, including TRBV6-2 and TRBV6-3. Common viral pathogens were later found to be apparently linked to several of the most significant clusters.

CDR1 is SEHNR, CDR2 FQNEAQ, per germline (reference sequence). The CDR3 runs to 16 residues. The V gene lost 0 bases and the J gene lost 0 bases, with 11 bases spanning the gap. Of note for this clone: Its matching antigen is unknown.

The sample comprised PBMCs. The rearrangement joins TRBV7-9 to TRBJ1-2; D is possibly TRBD1 (5 bases). The clonotype was recovered from a woman aged 40 to 50 in good health and CMV-seronegative. This CDR3 is CASSLAPGNSNYGYTF. CDR3 DNA sequence: TGTGCCAGCAGCTTAGCACCAGGGAACTCTAACTATGGCTACACCTTC.